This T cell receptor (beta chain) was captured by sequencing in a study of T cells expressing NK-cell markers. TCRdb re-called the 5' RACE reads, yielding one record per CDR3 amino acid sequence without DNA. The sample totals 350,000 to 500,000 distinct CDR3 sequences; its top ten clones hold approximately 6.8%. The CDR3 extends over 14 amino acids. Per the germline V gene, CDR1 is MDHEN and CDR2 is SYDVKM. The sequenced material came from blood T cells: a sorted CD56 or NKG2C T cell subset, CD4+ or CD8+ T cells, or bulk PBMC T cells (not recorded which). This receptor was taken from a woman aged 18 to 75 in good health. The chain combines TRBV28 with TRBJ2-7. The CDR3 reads CASSFLTRAYEQYF. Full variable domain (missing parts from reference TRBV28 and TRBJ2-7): DVKVTQSSRYLVKRTGEKVFLECVQDMDHENMFWYRQDPGLGLRLIYFSYDVKMKEKGDIPEGYSVSREKKERFSLILESASTNQTSMYLCASSFLTRAYEQYFGPGTRLTVT.